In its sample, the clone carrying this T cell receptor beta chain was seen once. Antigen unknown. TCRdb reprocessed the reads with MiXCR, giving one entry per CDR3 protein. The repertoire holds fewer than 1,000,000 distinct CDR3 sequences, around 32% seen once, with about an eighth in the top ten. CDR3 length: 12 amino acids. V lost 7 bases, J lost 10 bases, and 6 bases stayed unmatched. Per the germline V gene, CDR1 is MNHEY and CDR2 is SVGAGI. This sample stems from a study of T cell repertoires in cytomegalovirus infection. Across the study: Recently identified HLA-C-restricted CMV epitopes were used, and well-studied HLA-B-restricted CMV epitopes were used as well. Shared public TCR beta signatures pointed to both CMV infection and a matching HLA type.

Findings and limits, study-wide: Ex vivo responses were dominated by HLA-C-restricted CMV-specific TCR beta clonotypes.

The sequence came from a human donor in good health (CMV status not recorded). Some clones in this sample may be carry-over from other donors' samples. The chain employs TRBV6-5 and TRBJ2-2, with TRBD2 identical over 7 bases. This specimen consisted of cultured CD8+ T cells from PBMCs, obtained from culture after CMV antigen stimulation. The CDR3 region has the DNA TGTGCCAGCACTGAAGCGGGGAAGGAGCTGTTTTTT. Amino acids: CASTEAGKELFF.